These T cell receptor beta chains were read from a single sample in a study of shared clonotypes between healthy human individuals. TCRdb's copy holds only in-frame clones and misses some; the assay was immunoSEQ multiplex PCR. This table has 300,000 or so clones, 74% appearing once. Sequencing used memory CD4+ T cells sorted from blood. These receptors came from a man younger than 40 in good health. The CDR3 runs from the conserved cysteine through the conserved F or W. A D gene is named only where the DNA matches it firmly. A clone size is listed for some rows: how often the clone was seen (once, few, many), or a class if it is expanded.

clone_size: once
d_call: NA
v_call: TRBV18
j_call: TRBJ2-7
cdr3_aa: CASSSDTHYEQYF
cdr3_nt: TGTGCCAGCTCATCGGACACCCACTACGAGCAGTACTTC

clone_size: NA
d_call: NA
v_call: TRBV2
j_call: TRBJ2-6
cdr3_aa: CASPEVGGLGANVLTF
cdr3_nt: TGTGCCAGCCCCGAAGTTGGGGGGCTTGGGGCCAACGTCCTGACTTTC

clone_size: NA
d_call: NA
v_call: TRBV6-4
j_call: TRBJ2-5
cdr3_aa: CASRVETQYF
cdr3_nt: TGTGCCAGCAGGGTGGAGACCCAGTACTTC

clone_size: few
d_call: NA
v_call: TRBV7-9
j_call: TRBJ1-1
cdr3_aa: CASSLVGPYDTEAFF
cdr3_nt: TGTGCCAGCAGCTTGGTTGGGCCGTATGACACTGAAGCTTTCTTT

clone_size: NA
d_call: NA
v_call: TRBV7-2
j_call: TRBJ1-2
cdr3_aa: CASSLAREFGYGYTF
cdr3_nt: TGTGCCAGCAGCTTAGCGAGAGAATTTGGCTATGGCTACACCTTC

clone_size: NA
d_call: NA
v_call: TRBV5-8
j_call: TRBJ1-5
cdr3_aa: CASSLSGHGQPQHF
cdr3_nt: TGTGCCAGCAGCTTGTCGGGTCACGGACAGCCCCAGCATTTT

clone_size: NA
d_call: NA
v_call: TRBV11-2
j_call: TRBJ2-1
cdr3_aa: CASSLKRGNEQFF
cdr3_nt: TGTGCCAGCAGCCTGAAAAGGGGCAATGAGCAGTTCTTC

clone_size: NA
d_call: NA
v_call: TRBV7-2
j_call: TRBJ2-2
cdr3_aa: CASSLLGPSNTGELFF
cdr3_nt: TGTGCCAGCAGCTTATTGGGACCATCGAACACCGGGGAGCTGTTTTTT

clone_size: NA
d_call: TRBD1
v_call: TRBV16
j_call: TRBJ2-1
cdr3_aa: CASSVYPPHSDRGIYEQFF
cdr3_nt: TGTGCCAGCAGCGTATACCCCCCCCACTCGGACAGGGGAATCTATGAGCAGTTCTTC

clone_size: once
d_call: TRBD2
v_call: TRBV2
j_call: TRBJ2-7
cdr3_aa: CASSEILAGVDF
cdr3_nt: TGTGCCAGCAGTGAAATCCTAGCGGGAGTGGACTTC

clone_size: NA
d_call: TRBD1
v_call: TRBV29-1
j_call: TRBJ2-3
cdr3_aa: CSVEPGQSTDTQYF
cdr3_nt: TGCAGCGTTGAACCGGGACAGAGCACAGATACGCAGTATTTT

clone_size: NA
d_call: NA
v_call: TRBV5-4
j_call: TRBJ1-3
cdr3_aa: CASSLVGPSGNTIYF
cdr3_nt: TGTGCCAGCAGCTTGGTGGGACCCTCTGGAAACACCATATATTTT

clone_size: NA
d_call: NA
v_call: TRBV11-2
j_call: TRBJ1-1
cdr3_aa: CASSLEWGQQNTEAFF
cdr3_nt: TGTGCCAGCAGCTTAGAGTGGGGGCAACAGAACACTGAAGCTTTCTTT

clone_size: NA
d_call: TRBD1
v_call: TRBV19
j_call: TRBJ2-7
cdr3_aa: CASSGQGVKGEQYF
cdr3_nt: TGTGCCAGTAGCGGACAGGGGGTCAAAGGCGAGCAGTACTTC

clone_size: NA
d_call: NA
v_call: TRBV11-2
j_call: TRBJ1-2
cdr3_aa: CASSLGPFLYGYTF
cdr3_nt: TGTGCCAGCAGCTTAGGACCATTTCTCTATGGCTACACCTTC

clone_size: few
d_call: NA
v_call: TRBV10-1
j_call: TRBJ2-7
cdr3_aa: CASSPEGRGKNEQYF
cdr3_nt: TGCGCCAGCAGCCCAGAAGGCAGGGGAAAGAACGAGCAGTACTTC

clone_size: NA
d_call: NA
v_call: TRBV5-4
j_call: TRBJ2-1
cdr3_aa: CASSSGEPRSYNEQFF
cdr3_nt: TGTGCCAGCAGCTCAGGGGAACCCCGCTCCTACAATGAGCAGTTCTTC

clone_size: NA
d_call: TRBD2
v_call: TRBV18
j_call: TRBJ2-3
cdr3_aa: CASSPTIAGGSGTQYF
cdr3_nt: TGTGCCAGCTCACCCACTATAGCGGGAGGCTCCGGGACGCAGTATTTT

clone_size: few
d_call: NA
v_call: TRBV29-1
j_call: TRBJ2-7
cdr3_aa: CSVGAGASYEQYF
cdr3_nt: TGCAGCGTTGGGGCAGGGGCATCCTACGAGCAGTACTTC

clone_size: NA
d_call: TRBD2
v_call: TRBV5-4
j_call: TRBJ2-1
cdr3_aa: CASSLVAGGGYNEQFF
cdr3_nt: TGCGCCAGCAGCTTGGTGGCAGGCGGGGGATACAATGAGCAGTTCTTC

clone_size: NA
d_call: TRBD1
v_call: TRBV2
j_call: TRBJ2-5
cdr3_aa: CASSGPPGQGAPQETQYF
cdr3_nt: TGTGCCAGCAGTGGCCCCCCGGGACAGGGGGCCCCACAAGAGACCCAGTACTTC

clone_size: NA
d_call: NA
v_call: TRBV28
j_call: TRBJ1-3
cdr3_aa: CASSRGTGIFDRSGNTIYF
cdr3_nt: TGTGCCAGCAGTCGGGGGACGGGCATATTTGACCGCTCTGGAAACACCATATATTTT

clone_size: NA
d_call: TRBD2
v_call: TRBV28
j_call: TRBJ2-7
cdr3_aa: CASSLGRAYEQYF
cdr3_nt: TGTGCCAGCAGTTTAGGGAGGGCCTACGAGCAGTACTTC

clone_size: NA
d_call: TRBD2
v_call: TRBV10-1
j_call: TRBJ2-1
cdr3_aa: CASSESSSGGSYNEQFF
cdr3_nt: TGCGCCAGCAGTGAGTCGAGTAGCGGGGGATCGTACAATGAGCAGTTCTTC

clone_size: NA
d_call: NA
v_call: TRBV6-5
j_call: TRBJ2-2
cdr3_aa: CASSLTRAAGELFF
cdr3_nt: TGTGCCAGCAGTTTAACAAGGGCGGCCGGGGAGCTGTTTTTT

clone_size: NA
d_call: NA
v_call: TRBV7-2
j_call: TRBJ2-7
cdr3_aa: CASNRDTMGEQYF
cdr3_nt: TGTGCCAGCAACAGGGACACGATGGGCGAGCAGTACTTC

clone_size: NA
d_call: NA
v_call: TRBV30
j_call: TRBJ1-1
cdr3_aa: CAWSPIGQQRPEAFF
cdr3_nt: TGTGCCTGGAGTCCCATCGGTCAGCAAAGGCCGGAAGCTTTCTTT

clone_size: once
d_call: TRBD1
v_call: TRBV5-1
j_call: TRBJ1-2
cdr3_aa: CASSLEGQGYGYTF
cdr3_nt: TGCGCCAGCAGCTTGGAGGGACAGGGGTATGGCTACACCTTC